This T cell receptor beta chain was sequenced for a study of post-analysis software for immune sequencing data. The wider study: Relapsing-remitting, secondary progressive and progressive-relapsing multiple sclerosis courses were included.

The authors incorporated unique molecular identifiers into the TCR beta cDNA libraries. The T cell input of roughly 0.9 to 11 million gave roughly 500,000 cDNA molecules. TCRdb reprocessed the PCR reads with MiXCR, giving one entry per CDR3 protein. The repertoire consists of almost 700,000 distinct CDR3 sequences, with 59% occurring once and the leading ten covering 11%. The V end was cut by 1 base, the J end by 5 bases, with 18 bases between. The CDR3 is 17 amino acids. Germline V CDR1 and CDR2: SGHAT, FQNNGV. As concerns this clonotype: What it recognizes is unknown.

Study-wide findings and caveats: Significantly decreased normalized Chao1 diversity was recorded for multiple sclerosis patients relative to controls. Samples sharing a preparation batch grouped tightly together when assessed by F measure. In patients, TRBV5-6, TRBV5-1 and TRBV20-1 belonged to five or six TRBV segments found more frequently than in controls.

Sequencing was done on a sample of blood. The origin of this receptor is a girl aged 2-9 years with multiple sclerosis. The chain employs TRBV11-2 and TRBJ2-1; tentative D call: TRBD1 (5 bases). The CDR3 DNA is TGTGCCAGCAGCTTAGTAGTGGGGCTGTTAGACCACAATGAGCAGTTCTTC. It specifies CASSLVVGLLDHNEQFF.